This note documents a single T cell receptor (beta chain) sequence. Its antigen is currently unknown. The data stem from a study of T cell responses to AZD1222 COVID-19 vaccine. General study points: Nearly half of the spike-specific TCRs reportedly recognize variant regions that carry no mutations. Repertoires were collected only later (after the peak T cell response had occurred). Seropositivity was recorded at baseline in only 6 or 7 AZD1222 recipients.

This CDR3 spans 13 amino acids. In germline, CDR1 is SGHNT, CDR2 YYREEE (reference sequence). V lost 4 bases and J 13 bases, leaving 20 bases between the germline ends. TCRdb's copy holds only in-frame clones and misses some; the assay was immunoSEQ multiplex PCR. The sample includes some 160,000 clones, 70% to 90% seen only once; the top ten take 0.85% to 1.1%. This TCR came from an adult who received the AZD1222 COVID-19 vaccine. Sequencing used peripheral blood, obtained 28 days after the second AZD1222 dose. V is TRBV5-4 and J is TRBJ2-5; D may match TRBD1 or TRBD2 (5 bases each). The CDR3 DNA sequence: TGTGCCAGCAGCCTGCAAGGGACCCCCGGTTGGTACTTC. Residues: CASSLQGTPGWYF.